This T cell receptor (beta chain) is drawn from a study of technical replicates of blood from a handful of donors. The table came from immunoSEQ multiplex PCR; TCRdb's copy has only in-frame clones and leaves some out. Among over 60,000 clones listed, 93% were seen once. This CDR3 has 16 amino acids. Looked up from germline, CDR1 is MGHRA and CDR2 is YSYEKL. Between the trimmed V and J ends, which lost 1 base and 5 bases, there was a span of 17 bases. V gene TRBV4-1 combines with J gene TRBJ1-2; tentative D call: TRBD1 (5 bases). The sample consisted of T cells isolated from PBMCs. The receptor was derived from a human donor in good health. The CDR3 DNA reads TGCGCCAGCAGCCAAGTAATAGGGGAAGCCGGTTATGGCTACACCTTC. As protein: CASSQVIGEAGYGYTF.